These T cell receptor beta chains were read from a single sample in a study of tumor-infiltrating lymphocytes in primary liver carcinoma. TCRdb reprocessed the multiplex PCR reads with MiXCR, giving one entry per CDR3 protein. The table lists 150,000 to 200,000 distinct CDR3 sequences, around 85% of them singletons, with 15% to 20% in the top ten. The sample was tumor tissue from primary liver carcinoma. The receptors were sampled from a man aged 40-55 years with primary liver carcinoma and hepatitis B virus infection. Both conserved end residues are part of each CDR3. D genes are given only for firm matches.

NA | TRBJ2-7 | TRBV6-2/TRBV6-3 | CASSYTTDVEGGWYEQYF
NA | TRBJ2-7 | TRBV29-1 | CSVEGGTVGEQYF
NA | TRBJ1-5 | TRBV11-2 | CSSSLKGGLTNQHKHF
TRBD1 | TRBJ2-5 | TRBV5-1 | CASSPDRVGQETQYF
NA | TRBJ2-6 | TRBV4-2 | CASSQVGTGDSGANVLTF
NA | TRBJ2-1 | TRBV11-3 | CASFLGVSNIEQFF
NA | TRBJ2-3 | TRBV6-5 | CVSGLWDTQYF
NA | TRBJ1-1 | TRBV11-1 | CASRSAGAGNTEPFF
TRBD2 | TRBJ2-1 | TRBV29-1 | CSIRDYAKNEQFF
NA | TRBJ2-5 | TRBV7-9 | CASSPPFISGETQYF
NA | TRBJ2-3 | TRBV4-3 | CASSQDTDMGGTDTRYF
TRBD1 | TRBJ2-2 | TRBV6-5 | CANSQGQAGSRNTGELFF
TRBD1 | TRBJ2-5 | TRBV29-1 | CSLSRRGGSWETQYF
NA | TRBJ2-4 | TRBV9 | CASCPQPQTVRVKNIQYF
NA | TRBJ2-5 | TRBV10-1 | CASSETVTSEIQYF
NA | TRBJ2-5 | TRBV6-2/TRBV6-3 | CASIPQGAQVTQYF
NA | TRBJ2-1 | TRBV4-2 | CASSQDWTTGGEQFF
NA | TRBJ1-1 | TRBV5-1 | CASSVDRLNSEAFF
NA | TRBJ2-2 | TRBV12-3/TRBV12-4 | CASSLVPGGLFF
NA | TRBJ2-1 | TRBV29-1 | CSVLRDEQFF
NA | TRBJ2-7 | TRBV6-2/TRBV6-3 | CASRHGLTGSSEQYF
NA | TRBJ2-3 | TRBV5-4 | CASISRASGSSTDTQYF
TRBD2 | TRBJ2-2 | TRBV29-1 | CSVYLIAGLAATNTGELFF
TRBD2 | TRBJ2-3 | TRBV6-6 | CASSMTGTSGSGDTQYF
TRBD2 | TRBJ2-4 | TRBV11-1 | CARSFPRTSGTKNIQYF
NA | TRBJ1-1 | TRBV24-1 | CVTSDGVEAFF
NA | TRBJ2-7 | TRBV29-1 | CSVKEGAIQGVEQYF
NA | TRBJ2-1 | TRBV29-1 | CSGTVSEIYNEQFF
NA | TRBJ1-5 | TRBV6-1 | CASSAGSNQPRHF
NA | TRBJ2-7 | TRBV6-1 | CASSDGHEQYF
TRBD2 | TRBJ2-3 | TRBV11-2 | CASSRSLRLAGKRTDTQYF
NA | TRBJ2-2 | TRBV29-1 | CSASVAGAWTGELFF
NA | TRBJ2-1 | TRBV6-5 | CASSYSGEGVWNEQFF
TRBD2 | TRBJ2-1 | TRBV7-3 | CASSLGGGYNEQFF
NA | TRBJ2-6 | TRBV29-1 | CSVELANSGGNVLTF
TRBD1 | TRBJ1-5 | TRBV29-1 | CNVGTGLEPQHF
TRBD2 | TRBJ2-3 | TRBV11-2 | CDCSLEAGVSTDTQYF
NA | TRBJ2-3 | TRBV28 | CASSSSCGTSTDTQYF
NA | TRBJ2-3 | TRBV7-3 | CASSRSPRLTGERTDTQYF
NA | TRBJ2-3 | TRBV11-1 | CASSLPTEGTDTQYF
TRBD1 | TRBJ2-3 | TRBV30 | CTWRDRDRGQDTQYF
NA | TRBJ1-1 | TRBV12-3/TRBV12-4 | CANSLTPATEAFF
TRBD2 | TRBJ2-5 | TRBV6-6 | CVSSYASSGQETQYF
NA | TRBJ1-1 | TRBV29-1 | CSVSAGWGMGTEAFF
NA | TRBJ2-1 | TRBV4-1 | CASSQSGTSYNEQFF
NA | TRBJ2-1 | TRBV10-3 | CAIRDQPTISYDEQFF
NA | TRBJ2-3 | TRBV6-1 | CASTEIVGGRIDTQYF
NA | TRBJ2-3 | TRBV29-1 | CGFGGTDTQYF
NA | TRBJ2-7 | TRBV6-2/TRBV6-3 | CASSLRDWTHEQYF
NA | TRBJ2-2 | TRBV6-1 | CATGWDTNNIGELFF
TRBD2 | TRBJ2-1 | TRBV29-1 | CSVLTSGMGNMQFF
TRBD2 | TRBJ2-1 | TRBV11-1 | CASSTGGPNEQFF
NA | TRBJ2-3 | TRBV30 | CAWSPSGRPFYTDTQYF
NA | TRBJ2-1 | TRBV6-5 | CTSREAGPYNEQFF
TRBD2 | TRBJ2-5 | TRBV20-1 | CSARSGGQTQYF